These 6 T cell receptor beta chains came from one sample sequenced in a study of T cell repertoires in cytomegalovirus infection. MiXCR was run by TCRdb on the reads, yielding one entry per CDR3 protein. The sample consists of 800,000 to 950,000 distinct CDR3 sequences, approximately 32% of them appearing once. These receptors' targets are unknown. The specimen was cultured CD8+ T cells from PBMCs, collected from culture after CMV antigen stimulation. Receptors originate from a human donor in good health (CMV status not recorded). Some clones in this sample may be carry-over from other donors' samples.

This clonotype was seen a few times. This rearrangement joins TRBV7-9 to TRBJ2-1; no reliable D call. Germline lookup yields CDR1 SEHNR and CDR2 FQNEAQ (reference sequence). The CDR3 loop spans 14 amino acids. Trimming took 7 bases from V and 0 from J, leaving 10 bases between them. The CDR3 region is CASNLASSYNEQFF. In DNA, the CDR3 is TGTGCCAGCAACCTCGCGAGCTCCTACAATGAGCAGTTCTTC.

This clonotype was seen only a few times. The rearrangement uses TRBV5-4 and TRBJ2-5, with 8 bases fitting TRBD2. The CDR3 is 14 residues long. V was clipped by 1 base and J by 5 bases; unmatched bases: 4. Looked up from germline, CDR1 is SGHNT and CDR2 is YYREEE (reference sequence). In nucleotides, the CDR3 is TGTGCCAGCAGCTTGACGGGGGGGCCGGAGACCCAGTACTTC. Amino acid sequence: CASSLTGGPETQYF.

This clonotype has more than one count but fewer than ten. The chain combines TRBV7-8 with TRBJ2-7; D ambiguous. Trimming took off 2 bases at V and 0 bases at J, with 20 bases between the two ends. This CDR3 comprises 18 residues. Germline values: CDR1 SGHVS, CDR2 FQNEAQ. The CDR3 reads CASSLYGFQAPGSYEQYV. For the CDR3, the DNA is TGTGCCAGCAGCTTATATGGGTTCCAAGCCCCGGGCTCCTACGAGCAGTACGTC.

CDR3 sequence: CASSSAGLFGGGYTF. The CDR3 DNA sequence: TGTGCCAGCAGTTCCGCCGGACTATTTGGCGGTGGCTACACCTTC. This chain links TRBV12-3 or TRBV12-4 with TRBJ1-2, with D unclear. Trimming shortened V by 4 bases and J by 7 bases, and 19 bases separated the two germline ends. The CDR3 is 15 residues long.

This clonotype was seen a handful of times. The chain recombines TRBV6-5 with TRBJ1-1, with D possibly TRBD1 on 5 matching bases. Germline CDR1 is MNHEY and CDR2 is SVGAGI. V lost 2 bases and J 8 bases, leaving 12 bases between the germline ends. The CDR3 extends over 13 amino acids. The CDR3 nucleotides read TGTGCCAGCAGTTACGTGGGGGATGGCGAAGCTTTCTTT. This codes for CASSYVGDGEAFF.

This rearrangement joins TRBV6-5 to TRBJ2-1, with D perhaps TRBD1 (5 bases). V lost 2 bases and J lost 8, with 13 bases in between. This CDR3 is built from 14 residues. Germline CDR1 reads MNHEY; CDR2 reads SVGAGI. The DNA for the CDR3 is TGTGCCAGCAGTTACCAGGGTAGCTCCTATGAGCAGTTCTTC. It specifies CASSYQGSSYEQFF.